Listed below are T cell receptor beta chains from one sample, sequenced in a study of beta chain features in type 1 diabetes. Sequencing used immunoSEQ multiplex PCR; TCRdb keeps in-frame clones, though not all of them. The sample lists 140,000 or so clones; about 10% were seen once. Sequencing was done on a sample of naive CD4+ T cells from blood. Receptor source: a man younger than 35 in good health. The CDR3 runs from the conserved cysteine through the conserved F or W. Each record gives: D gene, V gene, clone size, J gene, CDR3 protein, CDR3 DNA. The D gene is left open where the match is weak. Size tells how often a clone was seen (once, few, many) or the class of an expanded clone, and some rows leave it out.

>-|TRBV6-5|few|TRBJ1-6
CASSSQRNSPLHF
TGTGCCAGCAGTAGCCAGCGGAATTCACCCCTCCACTTT
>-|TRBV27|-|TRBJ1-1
CASSLGGRTEAFF
TGTGCCAGCAGTTTAGGAGGGAGAACTGAAGCTTTCTTT
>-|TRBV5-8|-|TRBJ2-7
CASSRRGINYEQYF
TGTGCCAGCAGCCGAAGAGGAATAAACTACGAGCAGTACTTC
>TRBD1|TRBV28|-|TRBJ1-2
CAGKRQGKNYGYTF
TGTGCCGGGAAAAGACAGGGGAAGAACTATGGCTACACCTTC
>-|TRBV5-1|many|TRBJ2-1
CASSLEGERSQFF
TGCGCCAGCAGCTTGGAAGGTGAGCGGTCGCAGTTCTTC
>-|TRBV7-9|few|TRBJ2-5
CASSLGQVKETQYF
TGTGCCAGCAGCTTGGGGCAGGTTAAAGAGACCCAGTACTTC
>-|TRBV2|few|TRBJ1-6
CASSVHANSPLHF
TGTGCCAGCAGTGTACACGCTAATTCACCCCTCCACTTT
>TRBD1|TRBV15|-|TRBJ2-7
CATSTPGQANYEQYF
TGTGCCACCAGCACACCGGGACAGGCAAACTACGAGCAGTACTTC
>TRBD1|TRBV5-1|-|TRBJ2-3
CASSLAGGTGRSTDTQYF
TGCGCCAGCAGCTTGGCCGGCGGGACAGGTAGGAGCACAGATACGCAGTATTTT
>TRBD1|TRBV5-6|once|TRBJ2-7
CASSRDSLSSYEQYF
TGTGCCAGCAGCCGGGACAGCCTAAGCTCCTACGAGCAGTACTTC
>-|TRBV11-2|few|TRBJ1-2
CASSLELGSGGYTF
TGTGCCAGCAGCTTAGAATTGGGGAGTGGCGGCTACACCTTC
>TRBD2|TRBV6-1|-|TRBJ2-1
CASRQAGGKNNEQFF
TGTGCCAGCAGACAAGCGGGGGGCAAGAACAATGAGCAGTTCTTC
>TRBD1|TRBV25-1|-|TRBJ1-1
CASRLTGDTEAFF
TGTGCCAGCAGACTTACAGGGGACACTGAAGCTTTCTTT
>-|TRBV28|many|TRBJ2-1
CASSAPNRADEQFF
TGTGCCAGCAGCGCCCCTAACAGGGCCGATGAGCAGTTCTTC
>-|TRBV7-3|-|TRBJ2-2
CASSLSRDSITGELFF
TGTGCCAGCAGCTTATCGAGGGACTCTATCACCGGGGAGCTGTTTTTT
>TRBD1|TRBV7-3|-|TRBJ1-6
CASSSTLRGRGGDSPLHF
TGTGCCAGCAGCTCTACCCTCAGGGGGCGAGGTGGGGATTCACCCCTCCACTTT
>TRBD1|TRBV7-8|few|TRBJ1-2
CASSLWTGPRGYTF
TGTGCCAGCAGCTTGTGGACAGGGCCGAGGGGCTACACCTTC
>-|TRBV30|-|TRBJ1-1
CAWKEWGDRHTEAFF
TGTGCCTGGAAAGAGTGGGGGGATCGCCACACTGAAGCTTTCTTT
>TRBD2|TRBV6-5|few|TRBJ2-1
CASSLTSGTYNEQFF
TGTGCCAGCAGTCTGACTAGCGGAACCTACAATGAGCAGTTCTTC
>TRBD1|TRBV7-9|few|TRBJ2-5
CASSRGQGTQETQYF
TGTGCCAGCAGCCGAGGACAGGGGACCCAAGAGACCCAGTACTTC
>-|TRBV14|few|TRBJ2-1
CASSGGRYEQFF
TGTGCCAGCAGCGGGGGCCGGTATGAGCAGTTCTTC
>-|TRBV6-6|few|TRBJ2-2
CASSIPPSGELFF
TGTGCCAGCAGTATCCCACCCAGCGGGGAGCTGTTTTTT